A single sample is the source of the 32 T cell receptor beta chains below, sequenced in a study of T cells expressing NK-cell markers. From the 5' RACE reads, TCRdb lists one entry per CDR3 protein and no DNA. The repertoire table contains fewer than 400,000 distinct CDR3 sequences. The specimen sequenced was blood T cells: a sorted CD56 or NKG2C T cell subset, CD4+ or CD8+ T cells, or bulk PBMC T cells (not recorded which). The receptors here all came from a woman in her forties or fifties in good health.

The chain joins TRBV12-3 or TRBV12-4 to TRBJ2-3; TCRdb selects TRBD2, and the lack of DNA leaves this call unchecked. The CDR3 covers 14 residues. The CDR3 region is CASKRAGSTDTQYF.

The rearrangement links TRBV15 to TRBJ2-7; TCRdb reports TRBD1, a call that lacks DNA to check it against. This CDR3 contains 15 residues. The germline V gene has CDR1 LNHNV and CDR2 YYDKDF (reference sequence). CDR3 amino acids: CATSRDGTGWNEQYF. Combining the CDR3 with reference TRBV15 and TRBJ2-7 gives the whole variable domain DAMVIQNPRYQVTQFGKPVTLSCSQTLNHNVMYWYQQKSSQAPKLLFHYYDKDFNNEADTPDNFQSRRPNTSFCFLDIRSPGLGDTAMYLCATSRDGTGWNEQYFGPGTRLTVT.

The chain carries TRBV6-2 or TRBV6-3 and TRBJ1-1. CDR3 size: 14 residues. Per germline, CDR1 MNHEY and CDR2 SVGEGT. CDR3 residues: CASSYSWRNTEAFF.

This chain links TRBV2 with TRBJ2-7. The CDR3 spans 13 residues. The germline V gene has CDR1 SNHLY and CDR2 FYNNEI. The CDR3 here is CASSEQESYEQYF.

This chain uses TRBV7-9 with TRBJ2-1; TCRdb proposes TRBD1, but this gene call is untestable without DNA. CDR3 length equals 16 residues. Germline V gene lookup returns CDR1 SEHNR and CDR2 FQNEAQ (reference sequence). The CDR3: CASSFPGGIGYNEQFF.

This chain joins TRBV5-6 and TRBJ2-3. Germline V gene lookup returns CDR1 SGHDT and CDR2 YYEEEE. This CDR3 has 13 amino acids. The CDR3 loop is CASRPLAADTQYF.

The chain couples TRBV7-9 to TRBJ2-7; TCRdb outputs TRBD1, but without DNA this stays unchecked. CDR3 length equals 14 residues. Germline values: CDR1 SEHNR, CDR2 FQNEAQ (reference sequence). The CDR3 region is CASSLGPDRTEQYF.

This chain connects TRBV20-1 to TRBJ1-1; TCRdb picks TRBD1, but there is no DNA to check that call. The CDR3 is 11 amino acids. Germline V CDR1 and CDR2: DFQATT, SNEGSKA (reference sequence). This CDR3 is CAGVQGVEAFF.

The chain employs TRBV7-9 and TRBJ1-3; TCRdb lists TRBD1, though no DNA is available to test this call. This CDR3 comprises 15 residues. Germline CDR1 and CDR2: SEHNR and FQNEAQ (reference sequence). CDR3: CASSGGTGFGNTIYF.

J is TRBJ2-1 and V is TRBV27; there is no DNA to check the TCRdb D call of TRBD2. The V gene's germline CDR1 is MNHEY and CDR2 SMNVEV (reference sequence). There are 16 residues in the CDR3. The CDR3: CASSLRLAGPRSEQFF.

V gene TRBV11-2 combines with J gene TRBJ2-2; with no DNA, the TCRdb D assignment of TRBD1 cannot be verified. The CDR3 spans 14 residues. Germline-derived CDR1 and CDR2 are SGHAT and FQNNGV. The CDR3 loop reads CASNTGGNTGELFF.

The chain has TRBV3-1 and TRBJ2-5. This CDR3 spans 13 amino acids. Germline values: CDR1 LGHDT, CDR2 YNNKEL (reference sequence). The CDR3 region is CASSRLDEETQYF.

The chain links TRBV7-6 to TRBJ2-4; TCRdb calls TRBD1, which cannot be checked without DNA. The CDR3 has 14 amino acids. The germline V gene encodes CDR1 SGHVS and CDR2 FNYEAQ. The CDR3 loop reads CASSPLGTRNIQYF.

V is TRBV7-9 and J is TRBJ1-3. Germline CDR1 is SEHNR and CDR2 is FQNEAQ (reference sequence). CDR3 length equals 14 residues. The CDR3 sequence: CASSLDKAGNTIYF. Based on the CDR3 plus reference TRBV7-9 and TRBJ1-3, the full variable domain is DTGVSQNPRHKITKRGQNVTFRCDPISEHNRLYWYRQTLGQGPEFLTYFQNEAQLEKSRLLSDRFSAERPKGSFSTLEIQRTEQGDSAMYLCASSLDKAGNTIYFGEGSWLTVV.

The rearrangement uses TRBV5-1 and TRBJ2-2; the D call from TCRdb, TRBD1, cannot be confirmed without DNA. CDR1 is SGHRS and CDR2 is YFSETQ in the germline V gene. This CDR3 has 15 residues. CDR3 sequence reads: CASSFAPGDTGELFF.

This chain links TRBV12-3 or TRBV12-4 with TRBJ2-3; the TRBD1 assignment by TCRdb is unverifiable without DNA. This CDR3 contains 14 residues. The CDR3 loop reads CASSFVGRGDTQYF.

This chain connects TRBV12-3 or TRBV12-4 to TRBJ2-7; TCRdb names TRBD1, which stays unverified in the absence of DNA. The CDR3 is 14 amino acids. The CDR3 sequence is CASRSRRGRYEQYF.

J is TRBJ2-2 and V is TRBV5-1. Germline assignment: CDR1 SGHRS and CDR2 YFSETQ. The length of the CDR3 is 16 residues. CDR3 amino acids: CASSLYSGPNTGELFF.

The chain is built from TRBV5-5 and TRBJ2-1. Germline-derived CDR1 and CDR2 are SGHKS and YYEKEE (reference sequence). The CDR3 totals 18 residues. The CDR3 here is CASSLYGVSGSSYNEQFF.

The CDR3 sequence: CASSPEALQETQYF. The J gene is TRBJ2-5, the V gene TRBV7-9; TCRdb gives TRBD2 as the D gene, but with no DNA this cannot be confirmed. From germline, CDR1 is SEHNR and CDR2 FQNEAQ (reference sequence). This CDR3 contains 14 residues.

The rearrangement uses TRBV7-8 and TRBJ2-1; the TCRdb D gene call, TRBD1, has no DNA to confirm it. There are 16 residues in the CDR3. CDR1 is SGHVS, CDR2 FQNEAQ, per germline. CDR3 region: CASSPGRRRPYNEQFF.

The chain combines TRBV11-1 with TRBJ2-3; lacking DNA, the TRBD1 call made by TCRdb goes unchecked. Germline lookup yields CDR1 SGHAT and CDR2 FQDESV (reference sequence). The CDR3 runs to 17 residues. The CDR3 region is CASSPGQGAISTDTQYF.

This CDR3 is CASSLTPSAGDTQYF. The V and J genes are TRBV11-2 and TRBJ2-3; the TCRdb call, TRBD2, lacks DNA for checking. Per germline, CDR1 SGHAT and CDR2 FQNNGV. The CDR3 is made up of 15 amino acids.

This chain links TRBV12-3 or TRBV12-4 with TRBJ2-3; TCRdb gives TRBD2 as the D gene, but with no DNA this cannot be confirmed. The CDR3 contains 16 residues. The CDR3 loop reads CASSVRTSGNTDTQYF.

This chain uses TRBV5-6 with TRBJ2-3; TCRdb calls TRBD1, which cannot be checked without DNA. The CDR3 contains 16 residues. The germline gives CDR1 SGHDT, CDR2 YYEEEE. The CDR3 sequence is CASSLAGTGRADTQYF.

This CDR3 is CASSLAGLPQHF. V usage is TRBV7-8 and J usage is TRBJ1-5. This CDR3 is built from 12 residues. Germline V gives CDR1 SGHVS, CDR2 FQNEAQ.

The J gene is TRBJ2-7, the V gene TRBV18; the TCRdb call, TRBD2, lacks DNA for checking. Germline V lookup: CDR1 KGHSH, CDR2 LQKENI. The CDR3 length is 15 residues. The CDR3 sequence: CASSPLNGREDEQYF.

CDR3 protein: CASSPQGGKGNTIYF. J is TRBJ1-3 and V is TRBV16; TCRdb outputs TRBD1, but without DNA this stays unchecked. The CDR3 loop spans 15 amino acids. In germline, CDR1 is KGHSY, CDR2 FQNENV.

The CDR3: CSVRTSGRAYEQYF. The chain combines TRBV29-1 with TRBJ2-7; TCRdb proposes TRBD2, but this gene call is untestable without DNA. This CDR3 is built from 14 residues. CDR1 SQVTM and CDR2 ANQGSEA come from the germline V gene.

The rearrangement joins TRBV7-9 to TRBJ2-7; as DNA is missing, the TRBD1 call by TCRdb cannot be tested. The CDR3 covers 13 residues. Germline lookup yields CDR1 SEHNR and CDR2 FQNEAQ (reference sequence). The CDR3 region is CASSWDNSYEQYF. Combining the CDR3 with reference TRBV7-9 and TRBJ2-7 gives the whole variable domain DTGVSQNPRHKITKRGQNVTFRCDPISEHNRLYWYRQTLGQGPEFLTYFQNEAQLEKSRLLSDRFSAERPKGSFSTLEIQRTEQGDSAMYLCASSWDNSYEQYFGPGTRLTVT.

This chain's CDR3 is CASSHFLRGGANVLTF. V usage is TRBV3-1 and J usage is TRBJ2-6. Germline CDR1 LGHDT, CDR2 YNNKEL (reference sequence). The CDR3 sequence is 16 residues long.

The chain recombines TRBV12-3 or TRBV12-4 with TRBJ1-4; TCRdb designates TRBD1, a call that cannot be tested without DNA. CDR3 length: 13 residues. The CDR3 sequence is CASTGTGNEKLFF.